These 11 T cell receptor beta chains came from one sample sequenced in a study of T cells in women clearing cervical HPV infection. Here immunoSEQ multiplex PCR was the method, and the copy in TCRdb shows in-frame clones only, minus some. Its table lists about 17,000 clones. Specimen: blood buffy coat. Receptors originate from a woman aged 18 to 69 with a cervical HPV16 infection that either progressed to CIN3+ or cleared (not recorded which).

As regards this clone: Sequencing ends 3 residues short of the CDR3 end; the germline J gene provides the rest. The genes are TRBV5-1 and TRBJ2-7; 8 nucleotides agree with TRBD2. J lost 2 bases, V lost 6 bases, and 16 bases had no gene match. Germline CDR1 and CDR2: SGHRS and YFSETQ. The CDR3 loop spans 17 amino acids. The DNA read from the CDR3 is TGCGCCAGCAAGAACGGAGATAGCGGGACTTTCACCTACGAG. The encoded protein is CASKNGDSGTFTYE. Given in full, the CDR3 is CASKNGDSGTFTYEQYF.

As concerns this clone: Read sequence stops 3 residues before the CDR3 end, and the germline J gene provides the missing end. The gene calls are TRBV20-1 and TRBJ2-4; D may be TRBD1 (6 bases). Trimming removed 1 base at V and 8 bases at J, with 15 bases between. Germline lookup yields CDR1 DFQATT and CDR2 SNEGSKA (reference sequence). CDR3 length: 14 amino acids. The CDR3 spells CSARASGRGDIQYF. Partial CDR3 DNA: TGCAGTGCTAGAGCATCGGGCAGGGGAGACATT.

With respect to this clone: The read gets to within 3 residues of the CDR3 end, and the germline J gene fills in the rest. The chain recombines TRBV7-2 with TRBJ1-5, with a weak D call TRBD1 (5 bases). The CDR3 totals 15 residues. Germline CDR1 is SGHTA and CDR2 is FQGNSA. V lost 5 bases and J lost 4, with 15 bases in between. The sequenced CDR3 bases are TGTGCCAGCAGCCCAAGCGCAGGGCAGAATCAGCCC. This translates into CASSPSAGQNQP. The complete CDR3 reads CASSPSAGQNQPQHF.

Points on this clone: The read finishes 3 residues shy of the CDR3 end, and the germline J gene is used to complete it. This chain uses TRBV20-1 with TRBJ2-5, with D unresolved. The V and J ends lost 1 base and 2 bases respectively, with 8 bases between them. The CDR3 spans 13 residues. Germline V CDR1 and CDR2: DFQATT, SNEGSKA (reference sequence). The part of the CDR3 DNA that was read is TGCAGTGCTAGAGGGGCAGCACAAGAGACC. This translates into CSARGAAQET. The CDR3, in full, reads CSARGAAQETQYF.

Worth noting for this clone: Coverage ceases 3 residues before the CDR3 finishes, and the germline J gene fills in the end. The chain has TRBV7-2 and TRBJ1-3, with D unresolved. Germline V gene data show CDR1 as SGHTA and CDR2 as FQGNSA. CDR3 length: 15 amino acids. The ends were cut back, 6 bases at V and 0 bases at J, with 12 bases in the middle. CDR3 residues: CASRRHADSGNTIYF. The DNA read from the CDR3 is TGTGCCAGCAGGCGACACGCCGACTCTGGAAACACC.

Regarding this clone: The read gets to within 3 residues of the CDR3 end, and the germline J gene fills in the rest. The chain joins TRBV6-2 or TRBV6-3 to TRBJ2-5, with D possibly matching TRBD2 (6 bases). Germline V lookup: CDR1 MNHEY, CDR2 SVGEGT. The V end was cut by 6 bases, the J end by 7 bases, with 18 bases between. CDR3 size: 14 residues. The CDR3 loop is CASSGGTRLGTQYF. The sequenced CDR3 bases are TGTGCCAGCAGCGGGGGAACCCGTCTGGGGACC.

Regarding this clone: The CDR3 end lies 3 residues beyond the end of the read and is filled in from the germline J gene. The chain links TRBV7-9 to TRBJ2-5; no reliable D call. Germline V gene data show CDR1 as SEHNR and CDR2 as FQNEAQ (reference sequence). V was cut by 5 bases and J by 5 bases, with 12 bases left in between. The length of the CDR3 is 13 residues. The CDR3 bases that were read are TGTGCCAGCAGCCTCCCTAGTTTCGAGACC. Its translation is CASSLPSFET. The entire CDR3 reads CASSLPSFETQYF.

Details on this clone: Read sequence stops 3 residues before the CDR3 end, and the germline J gene provides the missing end. V usage is TRBV19 and J usage is TRBJ1-2; weak D call: TRBD1 (6 bases). CDR3 length: 16 amino acids. V lost 10 bases, J lost 4 bases, and 25 bases lay in between. Germline CDR1 LNHDA, CDR2 SQIVND (reference sequence). This CDR3 is CATGRGHFDTGYGYTF. Partial CDR3 DNA: TGTGCCACCGGACGGGGACACTTCGATACTGGCTATGGC.

Details on this clone: The read ends 3 residues early relative to the CDR3; the germline J gene fills the gap. The genes are TRBV2 and TRBJ1-2; D may be TRBD1 (6 bases). Trimming pared 7 bases from V and 4 bases from J, leaving 13 bases between. This CDR3 has 13 residues. Germline V gives CDR1 SNHLY, CDR2 FYNNEI. The CDR3 DNA, read in part, is TGTGCCAGCATTAACCAGGGGTTCTATGGC. Protein sequence: CASINQGFYG. The CDR3 in its entirety is CASINQGFYGYTF.

With respect to this clone: The read ends 3 residues shy of where the CDR3 ends; the end is completed using the germline J gene. The rearrangement links TRBV7-9 to TRBJ2-2; 9 bases match TRBD2. V trimming: 6 bases; J trimming: 6 bases; junction bases outside the gene matches: 8. This CDR3 region has 15 residues. Looked up from germline, CDR1 is SEHNR and CDR2 is FQNEAQ (reference sequence). Incomplete CDR3 DNA: TGTGCCAGCAGTATGGGACTAGCCGGTTCCGGGGAG. Translation: CASSMGLAGSGE. The whole CDR3 sequence reads CASSMGLAGSGELFF.

With respect to this clone: The read comes to an end 3 residues before the CDR3 does, leaving the germline J gene to fill in the end. The J gene is TRBJ2-7, the V gene TRBV9; 8 bases line up with TRBD1. Germline V gives CDR1 SGDLS, CDR2 YYNGEE. J was trimmed by 6 bases and V by 0 bases; bases with no gene match: 8. This CDR3 region has 15 residues. This CDR3 is CASSVGGQGFSEQYF. The part of the CDR3 DNA that was read is TGTGCCAGCAGCGTAGGAGGACAGGGATTTTCCGAG.